This record covers a single T cell receptor beta chain. Alongside a J-beta primer mix, a sample-barcoded 5' primer served in a second PCR lasting about 7 to 12 cycles. TCRdb analysed the 5' RACE reads with MiXCR anew, one entry per CDR3 protein. The sample carries around 750,000 distinct CDR3 sequences, around half recorded once. The sample originates from a study of blood T cells in healthy people across ages. This CDR3 is built from 16 residues. V lost 6 bases and J lost 0, with 17 bases in between. Per germline, CDR1 DFQATT and CDR2 SNEGSKA (reference sequence). The chain uses TRBV20-1 and TRBJ1-4; D not resolved. The sequence came from a man at least 80 years old in good health. The specimen sequenced was blood. The DNA for the CDR3 is TGCAGTGCAGCGGGAAGCCCCAGGACAACTAATGAAAAACTGTTTTTT. Protein: CSAAGSPRTTNEKLFF.